A single sample is the source of the 2 T cell receptor beta chains below, sequenced in a study of Tregs in tolerant kidney transplant recipients. The data were produced by immunoSEQ multiplex PCR, yet TCRdb's version contains in-frame clones alone and is incomplete. The table shows tens of thousands of clones, with 80% to 90% occurring only once. Specimen: Tregs from blood, collected before the transplant. Every receptor here comes from a human donor who received a combined kidney and bone marrow transplant.

This clone was recorded only once. The chain has TRBV19 and TRBJ1-5; D unresolved. Germline CDR1 LNHDA, CDR2 SQIVND (reference sequence). The CDR3 runs to 13 residues. V was clipped by 5 bases and J by 7 bases, with 12 bases between them. Here the CDR3 DNA reads TGTGCCAGTAGTTTAAGGGTGGAGCAGCCCCAGCATTTT. Its translation is CASSLRVEQPQHF. Combining the CDR3 with reference TRBV19 and TRBJ1-5 gives the whole variable domain DGGITQSPKYLFRKEGQNVTLSCEQNLNHDAMYWYRQDPGQGLRLIYYSQIVNDFQKGDIAEGYSVSREKKESFPLTVTSAQKNPTAFYLCASSLRVEQPQHFGDGTRLSIL.

The chain has TRBV29-1 and TRBJ1-2; TRBD1 agrees at 7 bases. V lost 0 bases and J lost 3; bases outside the gene matches: 16. The germline gives CDR1 SQVTM, CDR2 ANQGSEA. This CDR3 spans 18 amino acids. CDR3 sequence reads: CSVEDPGQAANLDYGYTF. CDR3 nucleotide sequence: TGCAGCGTTGAAGATCCTGGACAGGCTGCTAATTTGGACTATGGCTACACCTTC.